This T cell receptor beta chain stems from a study of blood T cell repertoires in COVID-19. Per the germline V gene, CDR1 is SNHLY and CDR2 is FYNNEI. The CDR3 length is 13 residues. Trimming took 8 bases from V and 4 from J; bases not matched to a gene: 7. TCRdb keeps only in-frame clones here, not all; method: immunoSEQ multiplex PCR. This sample has about 350,000 clones, with roughly 86% found just once. This TCR was recovered from a man aged 30 to 39 with COVID-19, enrolled during active disease. Sequenced input: peripheral blood. The J gene is TRBJ2-7, the V gene TRBV2, with 8 bases fitting TRBD2. The CDR3 sequence is CASGTGGPYEQYF. The CDR3 nucleotides read TGTGCCAGCGGTACGGGGGGGCCGTACGAGCAGTACTTC.